The next 23 T cell receptor beta chains were all read from a single sample in a study of shared clonotypes between healthy human individuals. CD45RO-negative, CCR7-positively selected cells formed the naive CD8 fraction, excluding terminally differentiated effector memory CD45RA+ cells. The protocol was immunoSEQ multiplex PCR, while the TCRdb copy is restricted to in-frame clones and leaves out a portion. The sample lists about 1,900,000 clones, about 95% seen once, with roughly 1% in the top ten. Sequenced material: naive CD8+ T cells sorted from blood. The source is a young man in good health.

This clone was seen only once. Other DNA sequences in the sample encode the same CDR3. The V call is TRBV2, the J call TRBJ1-1; the D gene is possibly TRBD1 (5 bases). From germline, CDR1 is SNHLY and CDR2 FYNNEI. This CDR3 has 14 residues. The V end was cut by 2 bases, the J end by 2 bases, with 9 bases between. The CDR3 loop reads CASSERGSNTEAFF. Written as DNA, the CDR3 is TGTGCCAGCAGTGAACGGGGCTCTAACACTGAAGCTTTCTTT.

The chain employs TRBV7-8 and TRBJ1-5; D ambiguous. The ends were cut back, 1 base at V and 5 bases at J, with 9 bases in the middle. Germline loops: CDR1 SGHVS, CDR2 FQNEAQ. This CDR3 has 14 amino acids. As DNA, the CDR3 is TGTGCCAGCAGCTTAGAAGGTGGCTATCAGCCCCAGCATTTT. Its protein product is CASSLEGGYQPQHF.

CDR3 sequence: CASRTGTQNTGELFF. The DNA of the CDR3 is TGTGCCAGCAGGACCGGGACTCAGAACACCGGGGAGCTGTTTTTT. The rearrangement joins TRBV6-5 to TRBJ2-2, with D possibly matching TRBD2 (6 bases). CDR1 and CDR2 from the germline V gene are MNHEY and SVGAGI. V lost 6 bases and J 1 base, leaving 12 bases between the germline ends. CDR3 length: 15 residues.

The chain is built from TRBV7-9 and TRBJ2-2; D unresolved. Trimming cost V 7 bases and J 2 bases, with 11 bases left between them. The CDR3 covers 14 residues. Germline CDR1 SEHNR, CDR2 FQNEAQ (reference sequence). In nucleotides, the CDR3 is TGTGCCAGCACCATAACTACCAACACCGGGGAGCTGTTTTTT. Protein product: CASTITTNTGELFF. The entire variable domain, with the rest obtained from reference TRBV7-9 and TRBJ2-2, is as follows: DTGVSQNPRHKITKRGQNVTFRCDPISEHNRLYWYRQTLGQGPEFLTYFQNEAQLEKSRLLSDRFSAERPKGSFSTLEIQRTEQGDSAMYLCASTITTNTGELFFGEGSRLTVL.

The V and J genes are TRBV29-1 and TRBJ2-1; D gene uncertain. The CDR3 loop spans 10 amino acids. Germline CDR1 SQVTM, CDR2 ANQGSEA. Trimming left V 4 bases short and J 7 bases short, with 5 bases between. CDR3 residues: CSVGVNEQFF. CDR3 DNA sequence: TGCAGCGTTGGGGTAAATGAGCAGTTCTTC.

This chain uses TRBV7-9 with TRBJ2-7; 9 nucleotides match TRBD2. CDR3 length equals 15 residues. Germline CDR1 SEHNR, CDR2 FQNEAQ (reference sequence). V shed 4 bases and J 3 bases; nucleotides not matched to a gene: 7. DNA of the CDR3: TGTGCCAGCAGCTACCCCTCTAGCGGGAACTACGAGCAGTACTTC. This sequence encodes CASSYPSSGNYEQYF.

The chain combines TRBV6-1 with TRBJ2-7, with D maybe TRBD1 (5 bases). V was cut by 2 bases and J by 2 bases, with 13 bases left in between. CDR3 size: 15 residues. Germline lookup yields CDR1 MNHNS and CDR2 SASEGT. The CDR3 bases are TGTGCCAGCAGTGAAAGCTTGGACACAACCTACGAGCAGTACTTC. It is translated as CASSESLDTTYEQYF.

The chain is built from TRBV7-8 and TRBJ1-2; TRBD1 might be the D (6 bases). The length of the CDR3 is 14 residues. V was shortened by 1 base and J by 8 bases, with 14 bases between the two germline ends. Germline V gene data show CDR1 as SGHVS and CDR2 as FQNEAQ. The CDR3 loop is CASSLGTAPGGYTF. The DNA for the CDR3 is TGTGCCAGCAGCTTAGGGACAGCCCCTGGGGGCTACACCTTC.

The chain carries TRBV27 and TRBJ1-1; D is unclear. CDR1 MNHEY and CDR2 SMNVEV come from the germline V gene (reference sequence). Trimming removed 0 bases from V and 0 bases from J, with 5 bases in between. The CDR3 sequence is 14 residues long. The CDR3 sequence: CASSLSEVNTEAFF. For the CDR3, the DNA is TGTGCCAGCAGTTTATCGGAAGTGAACACTGAAGCTTTCTTT.

The chain has TRBV10-3 and TRBJ2-5, with 13 bases that match TRBD2. The CDR3 runs to 14 residues. J lost 5 bases, V lost 6 bases, and 3 bases had no gene match. The germline V gene encodes CDR1 ENHRY and CDR2 SYGVKD. CDR3 in amino acids: CAISETSGRETQYF. The CDR3 nucleotides are TGTGCCATCAGCGAGACTAGCGGGAGGGAGACCCAGTACTTC.

This chain uses TRBV4-1 with TRBJ2-7, with D unclear. The V end lost 0 bases, the J end lost 0 bases, and 12 bases lay between the germline ends. The CDR3 length is 16 residues. CDR1 is MGHRA, CDR2 YSYEKL, per germline. The CDR3: CASSQETGELSYEQYF. The DNA of the CDR3 is TGCGCCAGCAGCCAAGAGACCGGCGAGCTCTCCTACGAGCAGTACTTC.

A remark on this clone: Distinct nucleotide sequences in the sample also encode this CDR3. V gene TRBV13 combines with J gene TRBJ2-7; the D call may be TRBD1 or TRBD2 (5 bases each). The CDR3 runs 13 residues. Germline values: CDR1 PRHDT, CDR2 FYEKMQ (reference sequence). Between the trimmed V and J ends, which lost 4 bases and 4 bases, there was a span of 11 bases. In DNA, the CDR3 is TGTGCCAGCAGCTCGGGGCGCGCGTACGAGCAGTACTTC. This sequence encodes CASSSGRAYEQYF.

The chain carries TRBV6-1 and TRBJ2-7; 13 nucleotides match TRBD2. Germline CDR1 reads MNHNS; CDR2 reads SASEGT. Germline trimming cut 5 bases from V and 6 bases from J; bases unmatched to any gene: 4. There are 14 residues in the CDR3. The CDR3 here is CASSSTSGRPEQYF. CDR3 nucleotide sequence: TGTGCCAGCAGTTCGACTAGCGGGAGGCCCGAGCAGTACTTC.

V usage is TRBV6-6 and J usage is TRBJ1-1, with D uncertain. The CDR3 consists of 14 residues. Per germline, CDR1 MNHNY and CDR2 SVGAGI (reference sequence). The V and J ends lost 6 bases and 6 bases respectively, with 17 bases between them. The CDR3, as DNA: TGTGCCAGCAGGCCCCAAGGAGGAGTCGCTGAAGCTTTCTTT. This sequence encodes CASRPQGGVAEAFF.

The J gene is TRBJ1-5, the V gene TRBV27; TRBD1 is a possible D gene (6 bases). The V and J ends lost 5 bases and 4 bases respectively, with 21 bases between them. The CDR3 totals 17 residues. Germline V gene sequence: CDR1 MNHEY, CDR2 SMNVEV (reference sequence). The CDR3 nucleotides are TGTGCCAGCAGTCCTTTAGGTGGGGACACCTTAAATCAGCCCCAGCATTTT. Amino acids: CASSPLGGDTLNQPQHF.

This chain connects TRBV7-9 to TRBJ2-7; D is perhaps TRBD1 (6 bases). The CDR3 has 14 amino acids. The germline CDR1 and CDR2 sequences are SEHNR and FQNEAQ (reference sequence). The V end lost 1 base, the J end lost 3 bases, and 10 bases lay between the germline ends. The CDR3 region is CASSLEATGYEQYF. CDR3 DNA: TGTGCCAGCAGCTTAGAAGCGACAGGCTACGAGCAGTACTTC.

Only one count was recorded for this clone. The V and J genes are TRBV6-1 and TRBJ1-4; D gene ambiguous. Trimming took 7 bases from V and 7 from J, leaving 16 bases between them. CDR3 length: 14 residues. CDR1 is MNHNS, CDR2 SASEGT, per germline. CDR3 amino acids: CASMLLGIGEKLFF. DNA of the CDR3: TGTGCCAGCATGCTTTTGGGAATTGGTGAAAAACTGTTTTTT.

The rearrangement links TRBV9 to TRBJ2-3; 9 bases are a match to TRBD2. Germline V gene lookup returns CDR1 SGDLS and CDR2 YYNGEE. CDR3 length equals 15 residues. J was trimmed by 1 base and V by 5 bases; bases with no gene match: 5. The CDR3 here is CASRRGGFGTDTQYF. The CDR3 bases are TGTGCCAGCAGGCGGGGGGGCTTCGGCACAGATACGCAGTATTTT.

About this clone itself: This specimen includes other DNA sequences encoding the same CDR3. The V gene is TRBV6-5, the J gene TRBJ1-4; 7 nucleotides match TRBD1. V lost 4 bases to trimming and J lost 5 bases; unmatched junction nucleotides: 4. The CDR3 totals 14 residues. Per germline, CDR1 MNHEY and CDR2 SVGAGI. The CDR3 DNA reads TGTGCCAGCAGTTCCCGGGACAGCAATGAAAAACTGTTTTTT. Residues: CASSSRDSNEKLFF.

The chain employs TRBV13 and TRBJ1-1; 8 nucleotides line up with TRBD1. Germline values: CDR1 PRHDT, CDR2 FYEKMQ (reference sequence). This CDR3 is 13 amino acids long. The ends lost 6 bases at V and 6 bases at J; junction bases unmatched: 6. CDR3 DNA sequence: TGTGCCAGCAGACCAGACAGGGGAGCTGAAGCTTTCTTT. Translating gives CASRPDRGAEAFF.

The count of this clone is one. Other nucleotide sequences in the sample specify the same CDR3. The chain carries TRBV5-1 and TRBJ2-1, with D hard to call. This CDR3 has 14 amino acids. V lost 0 bases to trimming and J lost 5 bases, with 9 bases between them. Germline V CDR1 and CDR2: SGHRS, YFSETQ. In nucleotides, the CDR3 is TGCGCCAGCAGCTTGGCGACGGTACACAATGAGCAGTTCTTC. Translating gives CASSLATVHNEQFF.

This clone was seen just once. J is TRBJ2-2 and V is TRBV4-3, with 8 bases matching TRBD2. The germline V gene has CDR1 LGHNA and CDR2 YSLEER. The CDR3 contains 17 residues. The junction had 4 bases not matched to a gene; V was cut back by 0 bases and J by 1 base. For the CDR3, the DNA is TGCGCCAGCAGCCAAGACCTAGCGGGCCTGAACACCGGGGAGCTGTTTTTT. Protein sequence: CASSQDLAGLNTGELFF.

The chain is built from TRBV4-1 and TRBJ1-4; possibly TRBD1 for D (5 bases). Trimming shortened V by 3 bases and J by 5 bases, and 19 bases separated the two germline ends. The CDR3 spans 17 residues. Germline CDR1 MGHRA, CDR2 YSYEKL. CDR3 sequence reads: CASSHPRSGLRNEKLFF. The CDR3 coding sequence is TGCGCCAGCAGCCATCCTCGATCGGGACTGAGAAATGAAAAACTGTTTTTT.